This T cell receptor beta chain was found in a study of shared clonotypes between healthy human individuals. Study-level findings and limits: Generally, naive subsets (rather than memory subsets) showed larger estimated richness. Non-shared clonotypes showed lower generation probabilities than clonotypes common to all four donors.

Details on this clone: The target antigen is unknown.

J gave up 2 bases and V 7 bases, and 8 bases lay outside the gene matches. Germline values: CDR1 MDHEN, CDR2 SYDVKM. This CDR3 is 15 amino acids long. Measured with immunoSEQ multiplex PCR; TCRdb has only the in-frame clones, and not every one. The sample includes approximately 1,000,000 clones, 60% to 80% of them seen just once. The V and J genes are TRBV28 and TRBJ1-2; TRBD1 matches 9 bases. The source material was memory CD4+ T cells from PBMCs. Subset of the sample: CD45RA-negative fraction. The clonotype was recovered from a man aged 18-30 years in good health. Some clones in this sample may be carry-over from other donors' samples. CDR3: CASTETGGKNYGYTF. CDR3 bases: TGTGCCAGCACCGAGACAGGGGGTAAGAACTATGGCTACACCTTC.